This TCR beta chain was documented in a study of cytomegalovirus exposure and HLA in healthy donors. Findings of the study overall: Indistinguishability led to the exclusion of some V segments, TRBV6-2 and TRBV6-3 included.

A note on this clone: What it recognizes is unknown.

The trim removed 6 bases at V and 4 bases at J, leaving 3 bases unmatched. This CDR3 contains 13 residues. Germline CDR1 reads MNHEY; CDR2 reads SVGAGI. Primers included in the PCR were 60 Vbeta and 13 Jbeta primers. Measured with immunoSEQ multiplex PCR; TCRdb has only the in-frame clones, and not every one. The sample data list 40,000 to 60,000 clones. Specimen: PBMCs. This clonotype was obtained from a man in his forties in good health and CMV-seropositive. This chain links TRBV6-5 with TRBJ1-2, with 9 bases identical to TRBD1. This CDR3 reads CASSYRGRYGYTF. The DNA for the CDR3 is TGTGCCAGCAGCTACAGGGGGCGCTATGGCTACACCTTC.